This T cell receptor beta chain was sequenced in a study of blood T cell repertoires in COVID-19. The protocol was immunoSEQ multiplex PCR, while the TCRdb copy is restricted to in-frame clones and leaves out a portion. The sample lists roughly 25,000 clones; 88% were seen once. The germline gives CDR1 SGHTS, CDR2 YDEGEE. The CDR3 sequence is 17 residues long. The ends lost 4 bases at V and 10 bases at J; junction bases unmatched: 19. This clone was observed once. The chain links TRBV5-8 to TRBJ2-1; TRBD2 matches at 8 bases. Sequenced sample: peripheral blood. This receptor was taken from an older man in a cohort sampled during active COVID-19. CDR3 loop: CASSLTGGGRFSGEQFF. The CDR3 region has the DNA TGTGCCAGCAGCCTGACGGGGGGCGGGAGGTTTTCAGGAGAGCAGTTCTTC. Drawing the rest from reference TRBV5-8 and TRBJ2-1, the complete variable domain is EAGVTQSPTHLIKTRGQQATLRCSPISGHTSVYWYQQALGLGLQFLLWYDEGEERNRGNFPPRFSGRQFPNYSSELNVNALELEDSALYLCASSLTGGGRFSGEQFFGPGTRLTVL.